The T cell receptor (beta chain) under discussion was sequenced for a study of identical twins. Study-wide points: Whereas memory repertoires showed no such difference, abundant cord blood beta clonotypes carried fewer insertions.

Per germline, CDR1 MGHDK and CDR2 SYGVNS. Trimming took 4 bases from V and 7 from J, leaving 11 bases between them. CDR3 length: 13 residues. This clonotype showed up many times. Its specificity is unknown. Through template switching, a universal primer site was introduced, and the cDNA contained unique molecular identifiers. TCRdb re-called the 5' RACE reads through MiXCR, storing one row per CDR3 protein. The top ten hold less than 15% of the sample, which has approximately 230,000 distinct CDR3 sequences, 6.5% seen once. These data are also associated with another study on T cells expressing NK-cell markers. This second report adds: Seven HCMV-seropositive donors and one seronegative donor made up the eight sequenced donors. The study found dominant NKG2C+ clonotypes at 1.0-7.0% of CD8+ T cells in over 5 donors.

This sequence originates from a woman between 18 and 30 years old in good health. The chain combines TRBV25-1 with TRBJ1-5; D possibly corresponds to TRBD1 (5 bases). Sequenced: CD8+ T cells sorted from blood. The CDR3 protein is CASSGARGQPQHF. DNA of the CDR3: TGTGCCAGCAGTGGGGCACGGGGCCAGCCCCAGCATTTT.